Below, 15 T cell receptor beta chains from the same sample are listed, as sequenced in a study of cytomegalovirus exposure and HLA in healthy donors. Use of 60 Vbeta and 13 Jbeta primers characterized the PCR. This table comes from immunoSEQ multiplex PCR, and its TCRdb copy is limited to in-frame clones, with some not included. The table has 120,000 to 150,000 clones, 60% to 80% seen once. The sample consisted of PBMCs. These receptor sequences come from a woman in her fifties or sixties in good health and CMV-seronegative.

This rearrangement joins TRBV27 to TRBJ1-4, with D possibly being TRBD1 (5 bases). CDR1 and CDR2 (germline): MNHEY, SMNVEV (reference sequence). The V end lost 6 bases, the J end lost 0 bases, and 8 bases lay between the germline ends. This CDR3 spans 14 amino acids. The CDR3 sequence: CASRPRATNEKLFF. DNA of the CDR3: TGTGCCAGCAGACCCAGGGCAACTAATGAAAAACTGTTTTTT. Looking up the rest from reference TRBV27 and TRBJ1-4 gives the full variable domain: EAQVTQNPRYLITVTGKKLTVTCSQNMNHEYMSWYRQDPGLGLRQIYYSMNVEVTDKGDVPEGYKVSRKEKRNFPLILESPSPNQTSLYFCASRPRATNEKLFFGSGTQLSVL.

The chain joins TRBV7-6 to TRBJ2-3; D is possibly TRBD1 (7 bases). Germline V gene lookup returns CDR1 SGHVS and CDR2 FNYEAQ. With 1 base removed from V and 2 bases from J, the gap between germline ends came to 13 bases. The CDR3 is 16 residues long. Written as DNA, the CDR3 is TGTGCCAGCAGCTTAGGACTAGGGACAGACACAGATACGCAGTATTTT. It encodes CASSLGLGTDTDTQYF.

This clone was detected a few times. V gene TRBV7-9 combines with J gene TRBJ2-6, with D perhaps TRBD2 (5 bases). Looked up from germline, CDR1 is SEHNR and CDR2 is FQNEAQ (reference sequence). V lost 7 bases to trimming and J lost 3 bases, with 13 bases between them. This CDR3 has 15 residues. The CDR3 coding sequence is TGTGCCAGCACAACCGGGGATCTTGGGGCCAACGTCCTGACTTTC. This translates into CASTTGDLGANVLTF.

V is TRBV11-3 and J is TRBJ2-3; 9 bases agree with TRBD1. After removal of 5 bases from V and 5 bases from J, the junction contained 11 bases not matched to a gene. The germline V gene has CDR1 SGHNT and CDR2 YENEEA. The CDR3 is 16 amino acids. CDR3 sequence: CASSLTQGQGQDTQYF. In DNA form, the CDR3 reads TGTGCCAGCAGCCTCACCCAGGGACAGGGACAAGATACGCAGTATTTT.

This chain joins TRBV7-2 and TRBJ1-4; 8 positions match TRBD1. The CDR3 length is 17 residues. The V gene end was trimmed by 1 base and the J gene end by 2 bases; junction bases not matched to a gene: 6. In germline, CDR1 is SGHTA, CDR2 FQGNSA. Here the CDR3 reads CASSLGQGAGTNEKLFF. CDR3 DNA sequence: TGTGCCAGCAGCTTAGGGCAGGGGGCAGGGACTAATGAAAAACTGTTTTTT.

The chain has TRBV19 and TRBJ2-7; D is uncertain. CDR1 LNHDA and CDR2 SQIVND come from the germline V gene (reference sequence). V lost 4 bases, J lost 2 bases, and 12 bases lay in between. The CDR3 is made up of 14 amino acids. Here the CDR3 DNA reads TGTGCCAGTAGTACTTCAGCCACTACCTACGAGCAGTACTTC. Protein sequence: CASSTSATTYEQYF.

The chain combines TRBV4-2 with TRBJ2-7; D not resolved. This CDR3 comprises 14 residues. V was shortened by 0 bases and J by 2 bases, with 8 bases between the two germline ends. Germline V gives CDR1 LGHNA, CDR2 YNFKEQ. The CDR3 here is CASSQDQVTYEQYF. The CDR3 DNA reads TGTGCCAGCAGCCAAGATCAGGTTACCTACGAGCAGTACTTC.

The chain links TRBV4-1 to TRBJ1-3; 7 bases map to TRBD1. Germline assignment: CDR1 MGHRA and CDR2 YSYEKL. With 1 base clipped from V and 0 bases from J, the junction kept 6 bases outside the gene matches. This CDR3 is built from 17 residues. The DNA for the CDR3 is TGCGCCAGCAGCCAAGGCAGGACAGGCCGCTCTGGAAACACCATATATTTT. Translation: CASSQGRTGRSGNTIYF.

The chain carries TRBV7-2 and TRBJ1-2, with D perhaps matching TRBD1 (5 bases). V was cut by 7 bases and J by 7 bases, with 19 bases left in between. Germline CDR1 SGHTA, CDR2 FQGNSA. This CDR3 has 14 residues. CDR3 bases: TGTGCCAGCACAATTGGGGGGTCAAAGGGTGGCTACACCTTC. Translating gives CASTIGGSKGGYTF.

The CDR3 here is CASSQNRGSSTEAFF. The CDR3 region has the DNA TGCGCCAGCAGCCAGAACAGGGGGTCTAGCACTGAAGCTTTCTTT. The chain combines TRBV4-3 with TRBJ1-1; 8 bases are a match to TRBD1. CDR1 and CDR2 from the germline V gene are LGHNA and YSLEER. The CDR3 spans 15 residues. With 3 bases clipped from V and 4 bases from J, the junction kept 7 bases outside the gene matches.

The chain links TRBV2 to TRBJ2-1; D remains unclear. CDR1 SNHLY and CDR2 FYNNEI come from the germline V gene. This CDR3 has 14 amino acids. Trimming removed 7 bases from V and 0 bases from J, with 10 bases in between. The CDR3 DNA is TGTGCCAGCAACCTCCGGAGCTCCTACAATGAGCAGTTCTTC. This encodes CASNLRSSYNEQFF.

V gene TRBV5-1 combines with J gene TRBJ2-7, with TRBD2 matching over 9 bases. The CDR3 consists of 19 residues. V shed 4 bases, J shed 0 bases, and the junction held 17 bases outside the gene matches. Germline V gene lookup returns CDR1 SGHRS and CDR2 YFSETQ. The CDR3 loop is CASSPGGSGGLRSSYEQYF. CDR3 bases: TGCGCCAGCAGCCCTGGAGGTAGCGGGGGCCTAAGGAGCTCCTACGAGCAGTACTTC.

The sample holds one count of this clone. CDR3 region: CASSTRTGGLHGYTF. As DNA, the CDR3 is TGTGCCAGCAGTACACGGACAGGGGGCCTCCATGGCTACACCTTC. V gene TRBV6-5 combines with J gene TRBJ1-2; 11 nucleotides agree with TRBD1. The germline gives CDR1 MNHEY, CDR2 SVGAGI. V lost 5 bases to trimming and J lost 6 bases; unmatched junction nucleotides: 8. The CDR3 is 15 residues long.

The rearrangement uses TRBV5-4 and TRBJ2-2; possibly TRBD1 for D (5 bases). There are 14 residues in the CDR3. The germline gives CDR1 SGHNT, CDR2 YYREEE (reference sequence). Trimming pared 0 bases from V and 4 bases from J, leaving 7 bases between. The CDR3 spells CASSLGQGTGELFF. CDR3 DNA: TGTGCCAGCAGCTTGGGGCAGGGCACCGGGGAGCTGTTTTTT. The full variable domain, with the rest looked up from reference TRBV5-4 and TRBJ2-2, is ETGVTQSPTHLIKTRGQQVTLRCSSQSGHNTVSWYQQALGQGPQFIFQYYREEENGRGNFPPRFSGLQFPNYSSELNVNALELDDSALYLCASSLGQGTGELFFGEGSRLTVL.

V gene TRBV7-9 combines with J gene TRBJ2-7; 9 nucleotides line up with TRBD1. Looked up from germline, CDR1 is SEHNR and CDR2 is FQNEAQ (reference sequence). The length of the CDR3 is 17 residues. V lost 2 bases to trimming and J lost 0 bases; unmatched junction nucleotides: 8. The CDR3 region is CASSLLATGGSSYEQYF. The CDR3, as DNA: TGTGCCAGCAGCTTATTGGCGACAGGGGGAAGCTCCTACGAGCAGTACTTC.